Below are 25 T cell receptor beta chains sequenced from a single sample in a study of T cells in Graves' hyperthyroidism and ophthalmopathy. The TCR beta CDR3 regions underwent amplification using RNA transcripts as the source. With the HTBI primer set, the TCR CDR3 went through a first round of RT-PCR. TCRdb passed the multiplex PCR reads through MiXCR, listing each CDR3 protein once. The sample consists of around 520,000 distinct CDR3 sequences, around 22% of them appearing once. The sample was blood. Receptor source: a woman aged 30 to 39 with Graves' ophthalmopathy.

CDR3 sequence: CASMGGAVRAGELFF. The CDR3 coding sequence is TGTGCCAGCATGGGCGGGGCCGTTCGGGCCGGGGAGCTGTTTTTT. The chain couples TRBV27 to TRBJ2-2; maybe TRBD2 (6 bases). CDR1 is MNHEY, CDR2 SMNVEV, per germline (reference sequence). The CDR3 sequence is 15 residues long. With 7 bases removed from V and 6 bases from J, the gap between germline ends came to 18 bases.

Many counts were recorded for this clonotype. The chain is built from TRBV6-1 and TRBJ1-1, with D unclear. V was cut by 3 bases and J by 10 bases, with 9 bases left in between. This CDR3 contains 11 residues. The germline V gene has CDR1 MNHNS and CDR2 SASEGT. This chain's CDR3 is CASSDPGVAFF. DNA for the CDR3: TGTGCCAGCAGTGACCCGGGAGTAGCTTTCTTT.

This clonotype was seen many times. The chain uses TRBV27 and TRBJ1-5; D might be TRBD1 (6 bases). Germline V lookup: CDR1 MNHEY, CDR2 SMNVEV (reference sequence). The CDR3 runs 14 residues. V lost 0 bases to trimming and J lost 6 bases, with 9 bases between them. The CDR3 DNA reads TGTGCCAGCAGTTTATCGAGGGGGAGTCAGCCCCAGCATTTT. Its protein product is CASSLSRGSQPQHF.

V usage is TRBV6-1 and J usage is TRBJ2-5; D uncertain. The CDR3 is made up of 15 amino acids. With 6 bases removed from V and 5 bases from J, the gap between germline ends came to 19 bases. Germline lookup yields CDR1 MNHNS and CDR2 SASEGT. This CDR3 is CASRPQTYFGETQYF. The CDR3 DNA sequence: TGTGCCAGCAGGCCCCAGACTTATTTTGGGGAGACCCAGTACTTC.

There are many counts of this clonotype. An end of the junction differs from the germline gene, which may be a read error. This rearrangement joins TRBV19 to TRBJ1-1; D call uncertain. Germline V gene data show CDR1 as LNHDA and CDR2 as SQIVND (reference sequence). The CDR3 runs 13 residues. The CDR3 protein is CTSSMDRLVGAFF. The DNA for the CDR3 is TGTACCAGTAGTATGGATCGCTTGGTTGGGGCTTTCTTT.

At least ten counts were recorded for this clonotype. The V gene is TRBV6-1, the J gene TRBJ1-1, with a weak D call TRBD1 (5 bases). The V end was cut by 2 bases, the J end by 4 bases, with 14 bases between. The germline gives CDR1 MNHNS, CDR2 SASEGT. This CDR3 contains 15 residues. CDR3 region: CASSELKLGRTEAFF. The CDR3 coding sequence is TGTGCCAGCAGTGAACTGAAATTGGGGCGCACTGAAGCTTTCTTT.

This clonotype occurred many times. This sequence joins TRBV4-2 and TRBJ1-2; D unresolved. V lost 3 bases and J lost 2, with 13 bases in between. The CDR3 is 15 amino acids. Germline CDR1 reads LGHNA; CDR2 reads YNFKEQ. The CDR3 DNA reads TGTGCCAGCAGCCACGACCCCGCCCAAAACTATGGCTACACCTTC. Translated: CASSHDPAQNYGYTF.

The chain recombines TRBV6-5 with TRBJ1-5; D remains ambiguous. V lost 0 bases, J lost 3 bases, and 9 bases lay in between. The CDR3 extends over 15 amino acids. In germline, CDR1 is MNHEY, CDR2 SVGAGI. As DNA, the CDR3 is TGTGCCAGCAGTTACTCGAGTAGCCCCAATCAGCCCCAGCATTTT. It encodes CASSYSSSPNQPQHF.

In its sample, this clonotype was seen many times. J is TRBJ2-5 and V is TRBV2; no clear D. This CDR3 comprises 14 residues. Germline CDR1 SNHLY, CDR2 FYNNEI. V lost 2 bases, J lost 4 bases, and 11 bases lay in between. The CDR3: CASSELGWGETQYF. Here the CDR3 DNA reads TGTGCCAGCAGTGAATTGGGGTGGGGAGAGACCCAGTACTTC.

This rearrangement joins TRBV5-1 to TRBJ2-5; D is possibly TRBD1 (5 bases). CDR1 is SGHRS and CDR2 is YFSETQ in the germline V gene. This CDR3 has 15 amino acids. Trimming shortened V by 1 base and J by 5 bases, and 15 bases separated the two germline ends. CDR3 nucleotide sequence: TGCGCCAGCAGCTTGAACCAGGGTATTGGGGAGACCCAGTACTTC. Encoded protein: CASSLNQGIGETQYF.

This clonotype appeared many times. The chain carries TRBV30 and TRBJ1-1; 10 nucleotides agree with TRBD1. CDR3 size: 12 residues. Looked up from germline, CDR1 is GTSNPN and CDR2 is SVGIG (reference sequence). Unmatched junction bases numbered 2, after V lost 5 bases and J lost 5 bases. CDR3 protein: CAWGQGVTEAFF. The CDR3 DNA is TGTGCCTGGGGACAGGGGGTAACTGAAGCTTTCTTT.

This chain links TRBV27 with TRBJ2-5, with 8 nucleotides matching TRBD1. CDR1 is MNHEY, CDR2 SMNVEV, per germline (reference sequence). CDR3 length: 15 residues. Unmatched junction bases numbered 4, after V lost 2 bases and J lost 2 bases. CDR3 in DNA: TGTGCCAGCAGTTTACGGACAGGGCGGCAAGAGACCCAGTACTTC. As protein: CASSLRTGRQETQYF.

This clonotype was recorded many times. J is TRBJ2-2 and V is TRBV6-1; 8 nucleotides match TRBD1. Trimming took 7 bases from V and 5 from J; bases not matched to a gene: 9. The germline CDR1 and CDR2 sequences are MNHNS and SASEGT. This CDR3 contains 15 residues. The CDR3 DNA follows: TGTGCCAGCACAATGAACGGACAGGGAACCGGGGAGCTGTTTTTT. Residues: CASTMNGQGTGELFF.

This clonotype was seen ten or more times. The chain uses TRBV20-1 and TRBJ2-5; D is uncertain. The V and J ends lost 5 bases and 4 bases respectively, with 26 bases between them. The CDR3 is 17 amino acids. Germline CDR1 DFQATT, CDR2 SNEGSKA (reference sequence). CDR3 DNA: TGCAGTGCTTGGGCGTTCGGGTCCGGTGGTTCGGGAGAGACCCAGTACTTC. Translated, it gives CSAWAFGSGGSGETQYF.

The rearrangement uses TRBV18 and TRBJ1-1; D might be TRBD1 (5 bases). The CDR3 runs to 14 residues. Germline V gene sequence: CDR1 KGHSH, CDR2 LQKENI. V was clipped by 2 bases and J by 0 bases, with 7 bases between them. The CDR3 region is CASSPDSMNTEAFF. In DNA, the CDR3 is TGTGCCAGCTCACCAGACAGCATGAACACTGAAGCTTTCTTT.

This clonotype was detected many times. The rearrangement links TRBV6-1 to TRBJ1-1; D is possibly TRBD1 (6 bases). Germline CDR1 is MNHNS and CDR2 is SASEGT. This CDR3 has 15 amino acids. V gave up 9 bases and J gave up 0 bases, with 17 bases separating them. CDR3 in amino acids: CASGPGASLNTEAFF. The CDR3 coding sequence is TGTGCCAGTGGGCCAGGGGCGAGCCTGAACACTGAAGCTTTCTTT.

This chain connects TRBV15 to TRBJ1-6; D uncertain. Looked up from germline, CDR1 is LNHNV and CDR2 is YYDKDF (reference sequence). Trimming removed 0 bases at V and 1 base at J, with 10 bases between. This CDR3 has 17 amino acids. This chain's CDR3 is CATSREQEISYNSPLHF. In DNA, the CDR3 is TGTGCCACCAGCAGAGAGCAGGAAATTTCCTATAATTCACCCCTCCACTTT. Based on the CDR3 plus reference TRBV15 and TRBJ1-6, the full variable domain is DAMVIQNPRYQVTQFGKPVTLSCSQTLNHNVMYWYQQKSSQAPKLLFHYYDKDFNNEADTPDNFQSRRPNTSFCFLDIRSPGLGDTAMYLCATSREQEISYNSPLHFGNGTRLTVT.

This clonotype was found many times. This chain connects TRBV18 to TRBJ2-5; D might be TRBD2 (5 bases). This CDR3 contains 12 residues. Germline CDR1 and CDR2: KGHSH and LQKENI. Trimming took 3 bases from V and 7 from J, leaving 9 bases between them. CDR3 region: CASSPTRGTQYF. The CDR3 DNA reads TGTGCCAGCTCACCTACACGGGGGACCCAGTACTTC.

In its sample, this clonotype was seen many times. The gene calls are TRBV6-5 and TRBJ2-5, with 7 bases lining up with TRBD1. Losses at the gene ends were 2 bases for V and 4 bases for J; bases not matched to a gene: 4. From germline, CDR1 is MNHEY and CDR2 SVGAGI. There are 14 residues in the CDR3. CDR3 in DNA: TGTGCCAGCAGTTACCCAGGGGGAGCAGAGACCCAGTACTTC. Residues: CASSYPGGAETQYF.

This clonotype was found many times. The V call is TRBV7-2, the J call TRBJ2-4; D uncertain. Germline values: CDR1 SGHTA, CDR2 FQGNSA. CDR3 length equals 16 residues. V lost 7 bases and J lost 0, with 16 bases in between. The CDR3 DNA sequence: TGTGCCAGCACCGGTACTCTCGCCCTAGCCAAAAACATTCAGTACTTC. Translated, it gives CASTGTLALAKNIQYF.

For this clonotype: This clone may be a read error of a much larger clone one base away. This chain uses TRBV5-1 with TRBJ1-5, with D possibly TRBD1 on 6 matching bases. The CDR3 has 17 residues. Germline CDR1 SGHRS, CDR2 YFSETQ. The V gene lost 4 bases and the J gene lost 0 bases, with 17 bases spanning the gap. The CDR3 bases are TGCGCCAGCAGCACCCGGGGGCCGCCAGTTAGCAATCAGCCCCAGCATTTT. Amino acid sequence: CASSTRGPPVSNQPQHF.

This clonotype has a count of ten or more. The chain couples TRBV28 to TRBJ1-2, with D possibly TRBD1 on 5 matching bases. V dropped 3 bases and J dropped 1 base, with 12 bases sitting between them. The CDR3 length is 15 residues. The germline V gene has CDR1 MDHEN and CDR2 SYDVKM. The CDR3 is CASSFWGDGNYGYTF. DNA for the CDR3: TGTGCCAGCAGTTTCTGGGGGGACGGTAACTATGGCTACACCTTC.

This clonotype showed up many times. The V and J genes are TRBV12-5 and TRBJ1-1; D is unclear. CDR3 length: 12 amino acids. Germline CDR1 is LGHNT and CDR2 is FRNRAP. Trimming stripped 6 bases from V and 10 bases from J, with 15 bases between. The CDR3 is CASGLGRVGAFF. Written as DNA, the CDR3 is TGTGCTAGTGGCCTCGGACGGGTGGGAGCTTTCTTT.

This clonotype has a count of ten or more. The chain couples TRBV28 to TRBJ1-5, with 7 bases lining up with TRBD1. Losses at the gene ends were 7 bases for V and 8 bases for J; bases not matched to a gene: 14. CDR3 length equals 15 residues. Germline CDR1 and CDR2: MDHEN and SYDVKM. CDR3 protein: CASTPRQGGRKPQHF. The DNA of the CDR3 is TGTGCCAGCACCCCGAGACAGGGAGGGAGAAAGCCCCAGCATTTT.

This clonotype was recorded many times. The chain couples TRBV28 to TRBJ2-5; D is undetermined. The CDR3 has 14 residues. The germline V gene has CDR1 MDHEN and CDR2 SYDVKM. V was pared by 5 bases and J by 2 bases, with 12 bases between. CDR3 coding DNA: TGTGCCAGCAGTAATCGTCAGAAGCAAGAGACCCAGTACTTC. Translated: CASSNRQKQETQYF.